This T cell receptor (beta chain) was retrieved from a study of post-analysis software for immune sequencing data. Sequencing libraries made from TCR beta cDNA carried unique molecular identifiers. TCRdb reprocessed the PCR reads via MiXCR and lists one record per CDR3 protein. The table lists 450,000 to 650,000 distinct CDR3 sequences, around 40% of them singletons. Sequencing was carried out using blood. The sequence derives from a girl between 5 and 17 years old with multiple sclerosis.

CDR3 DNA: TGTGCCAGCAGCTTAAGGCCAGGGCCTAGTTCACCCCTCCACTTT. Its protein product is CASSLRPGPSSPLHF. This chain links TRBV7-3 with TRBJ1-6, with D possibly TRBD1 on 5 matching bases. The CDR3 length is 15 residues. V was clipped by 1 base and J by 9 bases, with 13 bases between them. Per the germline V gene, CDR1 is SGHTA and CDR2 is FQGTGA. Together with reference TRBV7-3 and TRBJ1-6, the CDR3 gives the full variable domain: GAGVSQTPSNKVTEKGKYVELRCDPISGHTALYWYRQSLGQGPEFLIYFQGTGAADDSGLPNDRFFAVRPEGSVSTLKIQRTERGDSAVYLCASSLRPGPSSPLHFGNGTRLTVT.